The 19 T cell receptor beta chains presented below share a single source sample, sequenced in a study of cytomegalovirus exposure and HLA in healthy donors. Assay used: immunoSEQ multiplex PCR; TCRdb lists only in-frame clones, some missing. The table records 140,000 or so clones, roughly 90% of them present only once. The sequenced sample consisted of PBMCs. The receptors were gathered from a man younger than 35 in good health and CMV-seronegative.

This chain links TRBV5-1 with TRBJ2-5, with D possibly matching TRBD1 (7 bases). The CDR3 has 14 residues. Trimming took off 4 bases at V and 0 bases at J, with 10 bases between the two ends. Germline lookup yields CDR1 SGHRS and CDR2 YFSETQ. The CDR3 region has the DNA TGCGCCAGCAGCCCCAGGGGGGACCAAGAGACCCAGTACTTC. Protein sequence: CASSPRGDQETQYF.

The chain combines TRBV6-6 with TRBJ1-2; D possibly corresponds to TRBD1 (6 bases). Deletions cut 2 bases from V and 12 bases from J, with 16 bases between. The length of the CDR3 is 13 residues. Germline CDR1 and CDR2: MNHNY and SVGAGI (reference sequence). CDR3 residues: CASSYQQKGGDTF. The CDR3 bases are TGTGCCAGCAGTTACCAGCAAAAGGGGGGGGACACCTTC.

The V and J genes are TRBV5-1 and TRBJ2-3, with 9 bases fitting TRBD1. After removal of 4 bases from V and 2 bases from J, the junction contained 5 bases not matched to a gene. This CDR3 region has 15 residues. Germline CDR1 reads SGHRS; CDR2 reads YFSETQ. DNA for the CDR3: TGCGCCAGCAGCGAGGGACAGGGCCCCACAGATACGCAGTATTTT. It yields the protein CASSEGQGPTDTQYF.

V and J are TRBV14 and TRBJ2-1; D might be TRBD1 (5 bases). The CDR3 spans 16 residues. The germline V and J ends were trimmed by 0 bases and 6 bases, with 15 bases remaining between them. Germline lookup yields CDR1 SGHDN and CDR2 FVKESK. The CDR3 nucleotides are TGTGCCAGCAGCCAAGATTGGGGCAGGGTTGGCAATGAGCAGTTCTTC. Protein product: CASSQDWGRVGNEQFF.

The chain uses TRBV2 and TRBJ2-1, with TRBD2 matching over 7 bases. The trim removed 7 bases at V and 5 bases at J, leaving 8 bases unmatched. CDR3 size: 14 residues. Germline CDR1 is SNHLY and CDR2 is FYNNEI. The CDR3 DNA reads TGTGCCAGCAAATGGGGGAGGGTAAACAATGAGCAGTTCTTC. It translates to CASKWGRVNNEQFF.

The CDR3: CASNPGLADLYTDTQYF. CDR3 nucleotides: TGTGCCAGTAACCCCGGACTAGCGGATTTGTACACAGATACGCAGTATTTT. This chain connects TRBV19 to TRBJ2-3; the match to TRBD2 covers 10 bases. Germline CDR1 reads LNHDA; CDR2 reads SQIVND (reference sequence). The V and J ends lost 7 bases and 2 bases, in that order; junction bases with no gene match: 12. The CDR3 covers 17 residues.

Here the CDR3 reads CASREGSANTGELFF. The DNA for the CDR3 is TGCGCCAGCAGGGAGGGAAGCGCGAACACCGGGGAGCTGTTTTTT. V usage is TRBV10-2 and J usage is TRBJ2-2, with D possibly being TRBD2 (6 bases). The germline gives CDR1 WSHSY, CDR2 SAAADI. V was trimmed by 6 bases and J by 0 bases, leaving 11 bases between them. The CDR3 covers 15 residues.

The gene calls are TRBV5-1 and TRBJ2-1, with 7 positions matching TRBD1. J was trimmed by 6 bases and V by 4 bases; bases with no gene match: 7. The CDR3 has 14 amino acids. Germline CDR1 is SGHRS and CDR2 is YFSETQ. CDR3 protein: CASSPLGQPNEQFF. CDR3 coding DNA: TGCGCCAGCAGCCCTCTGGGACAGCCCAATGAGCAGTTCTTC.

The rearrangement joins TRBV7-3 to TRBJ2-2; 8 bases are shared with TRBD1. J lost 5 bases, V lost 5 bases, and 7 bases had no gene match. This CDR3 has 15 amino acids. Germline CDR1 is SGHTA and CDR2 is FQGTGA. CDR3 sequence reads: CASSPSGGLTGELFF. The CDR3 DNA reads as TGTGCCAGCAGCCCCTCAGGGGGCTTAACCGGGGAGCTGTTTTTT.

The CDR3 here is CASSSGTSGRAADTQYF. CDR3 in DNA: TGTGCCAGCAGTTCCGGGACTAGCGGGAGGGCCGCCGATACGCAGTATTTT. The V gene is TRBV28, the J gene TRBJ2-3, with 16 bases fitting TRBD2. This CDR3 spans 17 amino acids. Germline lookup yields CDR1 MDHEN and CDR2 SYDVKM. Trimming at V came to 4 bases and at J to 6 bases, leaving 7 bases not matched to a gene.

The rearrangement links TRBV7-2 to TRBJ2-2; 10 nucleotides align to TRBD2. CDR3 length equals 17 residues. Losses at the gene ends were 5 bases for V and 1 base for J; bases not matched to a gene: 7. CDR1 is SGHTA and CDR2 is FQGNSA in the germline V gene. The CDR3 loop is CASSLGSGGVNTGELFF. In DNA, the CDR3 is TGTGCCAGCAGCCTAGGGAGCGGGGGGGTGAACACCGGGGAGCTGTTTTTT.

The CDR3 region is CASSVQGDEKLFF. As DNA, the CDR3 is TGTGCCAGTAGTGTGCAGGGGGACGAAAAACTGTTTTTT. The chain is built from TRBV19 and TRBJ1-4, with TRBD1 matching 7 bases. The CDR3 runs 13 residues. Trimming cost V 5 bases and J 8 bases; bases outside gene matches: 5. Germline CDR1 is LNHDA and CDR2 is SQIVND (reference sequence). The variable domain in full, completed from reference TRBV19 and TRBJ1-4, reads DGGITQSPKYLFRKEGQNVTLSCEQNLNHDAMYWYRQDPGQGLRLIYYSQIVNDFQKGDIAEGYSVSREKKESFPLTVTSAQKNPTAFYLCASSVQGDEKLFFGSGTQLSVL.

V gene TRBV18 combines with J gene TRBJ2-3; 10 bases are a match to TRBD2. Per germline, CDR1 KGHSH and CDR2 LQKENI. The CDR3 loop spans 17 amino acids. The V and J ends lost 1 base and 10 bases, in that order; junction bases with no gene match: 14. The CDR3 sequence: CASSPQGWLAGVSAQYF. The CDR3 DNA sequence: TGTGCCAGCTCACCACAAGGATGGCTAGCGGGAGTATCTGCGCAGTATTTT.

This chain uses TRBV30 with TRBJ1-3; D is unclear. The germline V gene has CDR1 GTSNPN and CDR2 SVGIG (reference sequence). V was cut by 2 bases and J by 8 bases, with 13 bases left in between. There are 13 residues in the CDR3. CDR3 nucleotide sequence: TGTGCCTGGAGTCCCCTTTTGTCAGACACCATATATTTT. The encoded protein is CAWSPLLSDTIYF.

The genes are TRBV5-5 and TRBJ1-3; no reliable D call. V shed 4 bases and J shed 0 bases, with 11 bases lying between them. Germline V lookup: CDR1 SGHKS, CDR2 YYEKEE (reference sequence). The CDR3 consists of 15 residues. The CDR3: CASSVSSGSGNTIYF. As DNA, the CDR3 is TGTGCCAGCAGCGTAAGTTCGGGCTCTGGAAACACCATATATTTT.

V usage is TRBV18 and J usage is TRBJ1-2; D unclear. CDR1 is KGHSH and CDR2 is LQKENI in the germline V gene. The CDR3 covers 14 residues. V shed 3 bases and J shed 7 bases, with 15 bases lying between them. The CDR3 DNA reads as TGTGCCAGCTCACCTGAGTCACAGAACGGTGGCTACACCTTC. It encodes CASSPESQNGGYTF.

V usage is TRBV5-4 and J usage is TRBJ1-2; D may be TRBD1 (6 bases). This CDR3 region has 14 residues. V lost 0 bases, J lost 4 bases, and 10 bases lay in between. Germline V lookup: CDR1 SGHNT, CDR2 YYREEE (reference sequence). The CDR3 reads CASSLASQGYGYTF. For the CDR3, the DNA is TGTGCCAGCAGCTTGGCCTCACAGGGCTATGGCTACACCTTC.

The V and J genes are TRBV6-1 and TRBJ2-3; 10 bases are shared with TRBD2. Germline V gene data show CDR1 as MNHNS and CDR2 as SASEGT. The CDR3 runs to 17 residues. V lost 3 bases to trimming and J lost 2 bases; unmatched junction nucleotides: 8. The CDR3 sequence: CASSDANLAGDTDTQYF. The CDR3 DNA is TGTGCCAGCAGTGATGCAAACCTAGCGGGGGACACAGATACGCAGTATTTT.

This chain links TRBV19 with TRBJ1-1; D call uncertain. CDR1 is LNHDA, CDR2 SQIVND, per germline (reference sequence). This CDR3 is 11 amino acids long. Trimming stripped 8 bases from V and 1 base from J, with 5 bases between. The CDR3 coding sequence is TGTGCCAGTCAGTGGAACACTGAAGCTTTCTTT. This gives the protein CASQWNTEAFF.